The 12 T cell receptor delta chains listed next were all sequenced from one sample in a study of γδ T cells in repeated Plasmodium falciparum infection. TCRdb re-called the multiplex PCR reads through CATT. Counted here are roughly 93,000 delta-chain clones, 1.4% occurring once; the ten biggest clones make up under 9.5%. Bulk repertoires came from Vgamma9/Vdelta2+ or Vdelta2-negative gammadelta T cells flow-sorted from PBMC. Material: gamma-delta T cells from blood. The receptors shown here come from a pool of human donors (malaria-infected and uninfected, not separated).

Regarding this clone: The mismatch at residue 4 between this DNA's translation and the TCRdb protein of a much larger clone likely reflects a read error; the protein shown is translated from the DNA. In the same sample, other DNA sequences code for this CDR3. The chain joins TRAV14/DV4 to TRDJ1, with TRDD3 matching 7 bases. In germline, CDR1 is TSDPSYG, CDR2 QGSYDQQN (reference sequence). The CDR3 has 15 amino acids. The CDR3 nucleotides read TGTTCCTCAGCCGGGGGATCTTCGTACACCGATAAGCTCATCTTT. Protein sequence: CSSAGGSSYTDKLIF.

This clone was counted a few times. TCRdb assigns this DNA the protein of a much larger clone, which departs from its translation at residue 3; this likely reflects a read error, and the protein shown comes from translating the DNA. J is TRDJ1 and V is TRDV2; 8 bases agree with TRDD3. TCRdb gives no J gene; it was assigned here by matching the DNA to germline. Per germline, CDR1 GEAIGNYY and CDR2 EKD. This CDR3 has 21 amino acids. CDR3 protein: CARDTRPSYVLGASYTDKLIF. CDR3 DNA: TGTGCCCGTGACACCCGGCCTTCGTACGTACTGGGGGCCTCGTACACCGATAAACTCATCTTT.

This clone was recorded a few times. A far larger clone is off by one base, so a read error is likely. The same CDR3 also results from other DNA sequences found in this sample. The rearrangement uses TRDV2 and TRDJ1, with 8 bases identical to TRDD3. No J gene was available from TCRdb, and it was assigned here by a germline match of the DNA. Germline V gene data show CDR1 as GEAIGNYY and CDR2 as EKD. This CDR3 has 15 residues. V shed 4 bases and J 3 bases; nucleotides not matched to a gene: 9. As DNA, the CDR3 is TGTGCCTGTGATAAGCTGGGGGACAACGCCGATAAACTCATCTTT. Translation gives CACDKLGDNADKLIF.

This clone has a count of ten or more. The same CDR3 also results from other DNA sequences found in this sample. The chain links TRDV1 to TRDJ1; 13 bases fit TRDD3. In germline, CDR1 is TSWWSYY, CDR2 QGS. The length of the CDR3 is 22 residues. V was clipped by 0 bases and J by 0 bases; unmatched bases: 16. The CDR3 reads CALGELSYRTGGYGSHTDKLIF. In DNA, the CDR3 is TGTGCTCTTGGGGAACTATCCTACCGGACTGGGGGATACGGCTCCCACACCGATAAACTCATCTTT.

This clone was seen a few times. The protein that TCRdb holds for this DNA derives from a much larger clone and differs from the translated DNA at residue 12, which likely indicates a read error; the protein shown here is translated from the DNA. The rearrangement joins TRDV1 to TRDJ1, with 11 bases identical to TRDD3. The J gene is not listed in TCRdb, so it was assigned here from a DNA match to germline. CDR1 is TSWWSYY and CDR2 is QGS in the germline V gene. J gave up 0 bases and V 3 bases, and 12 bases lay outside the gene matches. This CDR3 comprises 19 residues. In DNA, the CDR3 is TGTGCTCTTGGGGATGCCGCTATGGGGGATACGGCCTACACCGATAAACTCATCTTT. Translated, it gives CALGDAAMGDTAYTDKLIF.

As concerns this clone: The protein that TCRdb holds for this DNA derives from a much larger clone and differs from the translated DNA at residue 14, which likely indicates a read error; the protein shown here is translated from the DNA. The V gene is TRDV2, the J gene TRDJ1; 7 bases map to TRDD3. TCRdb is silent on the J gene; assignment here came from matching the DNA to germline. Germline CDR1 GEAIGNYY, CDR2 EKD. The CDR3 covers 17 residues. The chain's CDR3 is CACDRVGIPPYTDELIF. The DNA of the CDR3 is TGTGCCTGTGACAGAGTCGGGATACCCCCCTACACCGATGAACTCATCTTT.

A few counts support this clone. The translation of this DNA and the TCRdb protein of a much larger clone differ at residue 18, probably owing to a read error; the protein shown here is translated from the DNA. The J gene has no call, while the V gene is TRDV1; TRDD3, the D gene given by the table, was not confirmed from the DNA. CDR3 length equals 19 residues. The V gene's germline CDR1 is TSWWSYY and CDR2 QGS. CDR3 region: CALGYFWGIRGEYTDKLTF. The CDR3 DNA sequence: TGTGCTCTTGGCTACTTCTGGGGGATACGGGGGGAGTACACCGATAAACTCACCTTT.

A word on this clone: The protein held in TCRdb is that of a much larger clone and does not match this DNA's translation at residue 6, likely because of a read error; the protein shown is translated from the DNA. The CDR3 region is CALGEHGGSGGSDWDTRQMFF. The CDR3 DNA is TGTGCTCTTGGGGAACATGGTGGGTCTGGGGGATCAGACTGGGACACCCGACAGATGTTTTTC. This chain uses TRDV1 with TRDJ3; 9 bases agree with TRDD3. Germline assignment: CDR1 TSWWSYY and CDR2 QGS. This CDR3 comprises 21 residues. Trimming removed 1 base from V and 3 bases from J; junction bases left unmatched: 13.

The table lists this clone with many counts. CDR3 DNA: TGTGCTCTTGGGGGCCGCTTCCGACTGGGGGATACAGGTCCCGATAAACTCATCTTT. This gives the protein CALGGRFRLGDTGPDKLIF. V usage is TRDV1 and J usage is TRDJ1; TRDD3 aligns across 12 bases. V lost 4 bases, J lost 3 bases, and 15 bases stayed unmatched. The CDR3 spans 19 residues. Germline CDR1 and CDR2: TSWWSYY and QGS.

Ten or more counts support this clone. A read error is likely here: a far larger clone is one base away. Other DNA sequences in this sample translate to the same CDR3. The chain couples TRDV2 to TRDJ1; 7 nucleotides align to TRDD3. J was trimmed by 5 bases and V by 0 bases; bases with no gene match: 14. The CDR3 runs 17 residues. The germline V gene encodes CDR1 GEAIGNYY and CDR2 EKD. CDR3 in DNA: TGTGCCTGTGACACCGTGGGGGAGGCCCCGAGAACTGATAAACTCATCTTT. The encoded protein is CACDTVGEAPRTDKLIF.

This clone was detected many times. This CDR3 is CALGDLPLHLLGTDKLIF. In DNA, the CDR3 is TGTGCTCTTGGGGATCTTCCTCTTCACCTACTGGGGACCGATAAACTCATCTTT. The V and J genes are TRDV1 and TRDJ1; D possibly corresponds to TRDD3 (7 bases). CDR1 TSWWSYY and CDR2 QGS come from the germline V gene. The CDR3 covers 18 residues. Trimming shortened V by 3 bases and J by 2 bases, and 22 bases separated the two germline ends.

This clone was seen ten or more times. TCRdb attributes to this sequence the protein of a much larger clone, which differs from the DNA translation at residue 6; a read error is likely, and the protein displayed is translated from the DNA. This sequence joins TRDV2 and TRDJ1; 10 bases are shared with TRDD3. TCRdb records no J gene; here it was assigned by comparing the DNA to germline. The CDR3 has 19 residues. Unmatched junction bases numbered 15, after V lost 3 bases and J lost 0 bases. Germline V gives CDR1 GEAIGNYY, CDR2 EKD. DNA of the CDR3: TGTGCCTGTGACTCAATACCCGGTACTGGGGGATCCAACACCGATAAACTCATCTTT. Amino acid sequence: CACDSIPGTGGSNTDKLIF.